This TCR beta chain was identified during a study of CD8 T cells in Susac syndrome. Purification of the CD8+ and CD4+ T cells relied on negative isolation, and TEMRA cells underwent FACS enrichment. Germline values: CDR1 SGHAT, CDR2 FQNNGV. V was shortened by 1 base and J by 6 bases, with 9 bases between the two germline ends. The CDR3 spans 13 residues. cDNA came from around 0.5 to 1 ug RNA primed by random hexamers. The TCR beta CDR3 was amplified by immunoSEQ multiplex PCR across 54 Vbeta, 13 Jbeta. TCRdb analysed the immunoSEQ multiplex PCR reads with MiXCR anew, one entry per CDR3 protein. The profile shows about 280,000 distinct CDR3 sequences, approximately 81% of them singletons.

The source of this sequence is a human donor with multiple sclerosis. Sequenced material: CD8+ T cells from PBMCs. This chain joins TRBV11-2 and TRBJ1-1; D not resolved. CDR3 nucleotide sequence: TGTGCCAGCAGCTTAGGGTCTGCCCCTGAAGCTTTCTTT. Translated, it gives CASSLGSAPEAFF.